This T cell receptor beta chain stems from a study of T cells expressing NK-cell markers. TCRdb derives one entry per CDR3 protein from the 5' RACE reads, leaving out DNA. The sample data list tens of thousands of distinct CDR3 sequences. Concerning this clonotype: Its antigen is currently unknown.

Whole-study findings and limits: Several donors showed dominant NKG2C+ clonotypes comprising about 1.0-7.0% of their CD8+ T cells. Also leading the CD3+CD56-NKG2C+ fraction in several donors were these clonotypes.

This receptor was obtained from a woman aged 18-69 years in good health. The specimen was blood T cells: a sorted CD56 or NKG2C T cell subset, CD4+ or CD8+ T cells, or bulk PBMC T cells (not recorded which).

The CDR3 here is CASSQALRTRGETQYF. The gene calls are TRBV4-2 and TRBJ2-5; TCRdb calls TRBD2, which cannot be checked without DNA. Per the germline V gene, CDR1 is LGHNA and CDR2 is YNFKEQ. This CDR3 is 16 amino acids long.